These 6 T cell receptor beta chains were sequenced from one sample in a study of cytomegalovirus exposure and HLA in healthy donors. This PCR relied on a set of 60 Vbeta primers and 13 Jbeta primers. Assay used: immunoSEQ multiplex PCR; TCRdb lists only in-frame clones, some missing. Here the sample spans some 130,000 clones, around 85% being singletons. What was sequenced was PBMCs. The receptors derive from a boy younger than 18 in good health and CMV-seronegative.

The gene calls are TRBV6-6 and TRBJ1-2; 8 bases map to TRBD1. Unmatched junction bases numbered 6, after V lost 5 bases and J lost 13 bases. CDR3 length: 11 amino acids. Germline loops: CDR1 MNHNY, CDR2 SVGAGI (reference sequence). The CDR3 spells CASSATGGLTF. The CDR3 nucleotides are TGTGCCAGCAGTGCAACAGGGGGACTCACCTTC.

The chain links TRBV2 to TRBJ1-3, with 8 positions matching TRBD1. Germline assignment: CDR1 SNHLY and CDR2 FYNNEI. This CDR3 has 18 amino acids. The trim removed 2 bases at V and 3 bases at J, leaving 12 bases unmatched. This CDR3 is CASSESDPQGVFGNTIYF. CDR3 DNA: TGTGCCAGCAGTGAATCGGACCCACAGGGGGTTTTTGGAAACACCATATATTTT.

The chain uses TRBV5-6 and TRBJ2-1, with TRBD2 identical over 7 bases. The V and J ends lost 4 bases and 2 bases, in that order; junction bases with no gene match: 6. The CDR3 is 15 amino acids. The germline CDR1 and CDR2 sequences are SGHDT and YYEEEE. The CDR3 sequence is CASSPRGGAYNEQFF. CDR3 nucleotide sequence: TGTGCCAGCAGCCCCCGCGGGGGTGCCTACAATGAGCAGTTCTTC.

This chain joins TRBV5-4 and TRBJ2-7; the D gene is possibly TRBD1 (6 bases). From germline, CDR1 is SGHNT and CDR2 YYREEE (reference sequence). The CDR3 totals 15 residues. The V end lost 3 bases, the J end lost 1 base, and 14 bases lay between the germline ends. CDR3 sequence reads: CASSWGHWGSYEQYF. CDR3 DNA: TGTGCCAGCAGCTGGGGGCATTGGGGGTCCTACGAGCAGTACTTC.

The chain links TRBV18 to TRBJ2-7; TRBD1 agrees at 7 bases. V was clipped by 0 bases and J by 6 bases; unmatched bases: 5. Germline-derived CDR1 and CDR2 are KGHSH and LQKENI. The CDR3 is 14 residues long. This chain's CDR3 is CASSPPLTGAEQYF. The DNA for the CDR3 is TGTGCCAGCTCACCACCTCTAACAGGGGCCGAGCAGTACTTC.

The CDR3 nucleotides are TGTGCCAGCAGTTTATCCACAGGGGGAGCTTTCTTT. It codes for CASSLSTGGAFF. The J gene is TRBJ1-1, the V gene TRBV28; 8 bases agree with TRBD1. V lost 1 base to trimming and J lost 10 bases; unmatched junction nucleotides: 2. This CDR3 is built from 12 residues. Germline V gene sequence: CDR1 MDHEN, CDR2 SYDVKM.